The 28 T cell receptor beta chains in this list originate from one sample, sequenced in a study of blood T cell repertoires in COVID-19. Data came from immunoSEQ multiplex PCR; TCRdb stores just in-frame clones and leaves some out. Altogether some 200,000 clones are present, around four fifths being singletons, with the ten largest covering approximately 0.9%. Sequenced: peripheral blood. Every receptor here comes from a man aged 55 to 69 with COVID-19, enrolled during active disease.

The CDR3 is CASSSRTRRGYTF. Here the CDR3 DNA reads TGTGCCAGCAGTTCGAGGACACGAAGGGGCTACACCTTC. V is TRBV12-3 or TRBV12-4 and J is TRBJ1-2; possibly TRBD1 for D (5 bases). The V gene lost 4 bases and the J gene lost 8 bases, with 14 bases spanning the gap. The CDR3 contains 13 residues.

This clone came up once. The CDR3 protein is CASSYSRETGNTIYF. CDR3 sequence (DNA): TGTGCCAGCAGTTACTCGAGGGAGACTGGAAACACCATATATTTT. The chain is built from TRBV6-5 and TRBJ1-3, with D unclear. Deletions cut 0 bases from V and 2 bases from J, with 8 bases between. The CDR3 is 15 residues long. The germline V gene encodes CDR1 MNHEY and CDR2 SVGAGI.

This chain links TRBV28 with TRBJ2-1, with TRBD2 matching 7 bases. The CDR3 sequence is 14 residues long. Trimming cost V 10 bases and J 5 bases; bases outside gene matches: 11. Germline values: CDR1 MDHEN, CDR2 SYDVKM. CDR3 nucleotide sequence: TGTGCCACCACCCGGCGGGAGTACCACAATGAGCAGTTCTTC. It codes for CATTRREYHNEQFF.

Comments on this clone: A read error may account for a junction end that differs from germline. V and J are TRBV20-1 and TRBJ2-7; 7 bases align to TRBD1. The CDR3 runs 11 residues. The germline V gene encodes CDR1 DFQATT and CDR2 SNEGSKA (reference sequence). CDR3 sequence (DNA): TGCAGTGTTCGGCCCGGTGACAGGGCTAGCTTC. Protein sequence: CSVRPGDRASF.

The rearrangement uses TRBV7-2 and TRBJ1-1, with D maybe TRBD1 (6 bases). Trimming took 6 bases from V and 1 from J, leaving 12 bases between them. Per the germline V gene, CDR1 is SGHTA and CDR2 is FQGNSA. There are 14 residues in the CDR3. CDR3 sequence (DNA): TGTGCCAGCAGGATGACAGGAGGGAACACTGAAGCTTTCTTT. Protein: CASRMTGGNTEAFF.

This chain uses TRBV7-9 with TRBJ2-2; 10 bases map to TRBD2. J lost 6 bases, V lost 2 bases, and 6 bases had no gene match. Germline values: CDR1 SEHNR, CDR2 FQNEAQ (reference sequence). The CDR3 runs 16 residues. CDR3 DNA sequence: TGTGCCAGCAGCTTAAGAGACAGCGGGAGGGCCGGGGAGCTGTTTTTT. This codes for CASSLRDSGRAGELFF.

The chain couples TRBV28 to TRBJ2-2, with 7 bases identical to TRBD2. Losses at the gene ends were 2 bases for V and 6 bases for J; bases not matched to a gene: 6. Germline CDR1 and CDR2: MDHEN and SYDVKM. This CDR3 has 15 residues. The CDR3 loop is CASSLVGGSAGELFF. CDR3 nucleotides: TGTGCCAGCAGTTTAGTTGGCGGGAGCGCCGGGGAGCTGTTTTTT.

The V call is TRBV5-5, the J call TRBJ2-1, with 7 bases matching TRBD2. J lost 3 bases, V lost 1 base, and 4 bases had no gene match. Germline loops: CDR1 SGHKS, CDR2 YYEKEE (reference sequence). This CDR3 has 15 residues. As DNA, the CDR3 is TGTGCCAGCAGCTTGTCCCCGGGAGGCTACAATGAGCAGTTCTTC. Translated: CASSLSPGGYNEQFF. Filled out from reference TRBV5-5 and TRBJ2-1, the complete variable domain reads DAGVTQSPTHLIKTRGQQVTLRCSPISGHKSVSWYQQVLGQGPQFIFQYYEKEERGRGNFPDRFSARQFPNYSSELNVNALLLGDSALYLCASSLSPGGYNEQFFGPGTRLTVL.

The V and J genes are TRBV11-2 and TRBJ1-1; D uncertain. Germline CDR1 is SGHAT and CDR2 is FQNNGV. CDR3 length: 11 amino acids. Between the trimmed V and J ends, which lost 5 bases and 8 bases, there was a span of 9 bases. The CDR3 nucleotides are TGTGCCAGCAGCCCGAGTTCCGAAGCTTTCTTT. Its translation: CASSPSSEAFF. The variable domain in full, with the rest retrieved from reference TRBV11-2 and TRBJ1-1, is EAGVAQSPRYKIIEKRQSVAFWCNPISGHATLYWYQQILGQGPKLLIQFQNNGVVDDSQLPKDRFSAERLKGVDSTLKIQPAKLEDSAVYLCASSPSSEAFFGQGTRLTVV.

V is TRBV9 and J is TRBJ1-2; 9 nucleotides match TRBD1. This CDR3 comprises 14 residues. The J segment lost 6 bases and the V segment lost 0 bases, leaving 3 bases of the junction unmatched. Germline V CDR1 and CDR2: SGDLS, YYNGEE. The CDR3, as DNA: TGTGCCAGCAGCGTAGAGGGGACAGGGAATGGCTACACCTTC. It codes for CASSVEGTGNGYTF.

CDR3 protein: CASSFIAGSSYNEQFF. The CDR3 nucleotides read TGCGCCAGCAGCTTCATAGCGGGGAGCTCCTACAATGAGCAGTTCTTC. V and J are TRBV5-1 and TRBJ2-1, with 8 bases matching TRBD2. V trimming: 2 bases; J trimming: 0 bases; junction bases outside the gene matches: 4. The CDR3 is 16 amino acids. Germline V gene lookup returns CDR1 SGHRS and CDR2 YFSETQ.

The CDR3 sequence is CASSFAQGIILNTEAFF. CDR3 nucleotides: TGTGCCAGCAGTTTCGCGCAGGGGATCATCCTGAACACTGAAGCTTTCTTT. V gene TRBV28 combines with J gene TRBJ1-1; D might be TRBD1 (6 bases). Looked up from germline, CDR1 is MDHEN and CDR2 is SYDVKM. The CDR3 is 17 residues long. Between the trimmed V and J ends, which lost 3 bases and 0 bases, there was a span of 17 bases.

J is TRBJ2-3 and V is TRBV27, with TRBD2 matching 14 bases. J lost 7 bases, V lost 5 bases, and 11 bases had no gene match. This CDR3 region has 17 residues. In germline, CDR1 is MNHEY, CDR2 SMNVEV (reference sequence). The CDR3, as DNA: TGTGCCAGCAGTCCGCGATCCGGGACTAGCGGGAGACATACGCAGTATTTT. It codes for CASSPRSGTSGRHTQYF.

The chain joins TRBV7-9 to TRBJ1-1; the D is unclear. The CDR3 runs 14 residues. V lost 1 base and J lost 3, with 9 bases in between. Germline V gene lookup returns CDR1 SEHNR and CDR2 FQNEAQ (reference sequence). The CDR3 loop is CASSLEQLYTEAFF. CDR3 sequence (DNA): TGTGCCAGCAGCTTAGAACAGCTCTACACTGAAGCTTTCTTT.

This clone was detected once. The V and J genes are TRBV6-5 and TRBJ2-2; D is perhaps TRBD2 (6 bases). In germline, CDR1 is MNHEY, CDR2 SVGAGI. V shed 6 bases and J shed 5 bases, with 7 bases lying between them. There are 12 residues in the CDR3. The CDR3 DNA reads TGTGCCAGCAGCGGACTAACCGGGGAGCTGTTTTTT. Translation gives CASSGLTGELFF.

V gene TRBV4-3 combines with J gene TRBJ1-4, with 10 bases lining up with TRBD1. This CDR3 comprises 20 residues. With 4 bases clipped from V and 5 bases from J, the junction kept 19 bases outside the gene matches. Germline-derived CDR1 and CDR2 are LGHNA and YSLEER. The CDR3 protein is CASSRRLRDRGKFRNEKLFF. As DNA, the CDR3 is TGCGCCAGCAGCCGACGCCTAAGGGACAGGGGCAAGTTCAGAAATGAAAAACTGTTTTTT.

This clone occurred a few times. The rearrangement uses TRBV19 and TRBJ2-7; D perhaps matches TRBD2 (6 bases). V shed 6 bases and J shed 0 bases, with 15 bases lying between them. Germline V CDR1 and CDR2: LNHDA, SQIVND (reference sequence). This CDR3 is built from 15 residues. The CDR3 is CASSPGGSSSYEQYF. The CDR3 region has the DNA TGTGCCAGTAGCCCAGGAGGGAGTAGCTCCTACGAGCAGTACTTC.

The chain is built from TRBV5-1 and TRBJ2-4, with TRBD1 identical over 8 bases. Trimming removed 5 bases from V and 5 bases from J; junction bases left unmatched: 15. In germline, CDR1 is SGHRS, CDR2 YFSETQ. The CDR3 sequence is 17 residues long. Here the CDR3 reads CASSLSGGLYPENIQYF. As DNA, the CDR3 is TGCGCCAGCAGTTTGTCAGGGGGCCTCTATCCCGAAAACATTCAGTACTTC.

CDR3 in DNA: TGTGCCAGCAGTTTAGGAGCGGGAGTTGGTGAGCAGTTCTTC. Its translation: CASSLGAGVGEQFF. This chain connects TRBV28 to TRBJ2-1, with 8 bases that match TRBD2. Trimming removed 2 bases from V and 9 bases from J; junction bases left unmatched: 6. Germline values: CDR1 MDHEN, CDR2 SYDVKM. This CDR3 has 14 residues.

The chain uses TRBV6-6 and TRBJ1-2; 8 nucleotides match TRBD1. Per germline, CDR1 MNHNY and CDR2 SVGAGI (reference sequence). The CDR3 length is 13 residues. Trimming cost V 8 bases and J 8 bases; bases outside gene matches: 10. CDR3 in amino acids: CASSRTGRGGYTF. CDR3 in DNA: TGTGCCAGCTCGCGGACAGGGAGAGGAGGCTACACCTTC.

This rearrangement joins TRBV5-1 to TRBJ2-7; 11 nucleotides align to TRBD2. The CDR3 sequence is 16 residues long. Trimming took 3 bases from V and 4 from J; bases not matched to a gene: 9. Germline-derived CDR1 and CDR2 are SGHRS and YFSETQ. The CDR3 nucleotides read TGCGCCAGCAGCTCCCTAGCGGGAGGTGGGTTATACGAGCAGTACTTC. It specifies CASSSLAGGGLYEQYF.

This chain joins TRBV25-1 and TRBJ1-1; no definite D call. Trimming took 1 base from V and 4 from J, leaving 13 bases between them. Germline loops: CDR1 MGHDK, CDR2 SYGVNS. This CDR3 spans 15 amino acids. The CDR3 loop reads CASSESNSRSTEAFF. The DNA of the CDR3 is TGTGCCAGCAGTGAATCTAACTCGCGGAGCACTGAAGCTTTCTTT.

The chain couples TRBV19 to TRBJ1-2, with 11 bases identical to TRBD1. The J segment lost 3 bases and the V segment lost 6 bases, leaving 3 bases of the junction unmatched. The CDR3 extends over 14 amino acids. CDR1 is LNHDA, CDR2 SQIVND, per germline (reference sequence). CDR3 region: CASRDRGHDYGYTF. The CDR3 DNA reads as TGTGCCAGTAGGGACAGGGGGCACGACTATGGCTACACCTTC.

V and J are TRBV12-3 or TRBV12-4 and TRBJ1-1; D is undetermined. CDR3 length equals 13 residues. V lost 6 bases and J 8 bases, leaving 16 bases between the germline ends. CDR3 sequence reads: CASRTLGGLEAFF. DNA of the CDR3: TGTGCCAGCAGAACTCTCGGCGGCCTGGAAGCTTTCTTT.

The chain combines TRBV4-2 with TRBJ2-6, with 7 positions matching TRBD1. This CDR3 is 15 amino acids long. Germline-derived CDR1 and CDR2 are LGHNA and YNFKEQ. With 1 base clipped from V and 9 bases from J, the junction kept 6 bases outside the gene matches. CDR3 coding DNA: TGTGCCAGCAGCCAAGTAGGACAGGCCCTCAACGTCCTGACTTTC. Translation: CASSQVGQALNVLTF.

The chain links TRBV6-5 to TRBJ2-7; 11 nucleotides match TRBD1. The CDR3 sequence is 13 residues long. Losses at the gene ends were 5 bases for V and 4 bases for J; bases not matched to a gene: 1. Germline V gene lookup returns CDR1 MNHEY and CDR2 SVGAGI. This CDR3 is CASSRDRGYEQYF. DNA for the CDR3: TGTGCCAGCAGTCGGGACAGGGGGTACGAGCAGTACTTC.

The V and J genes are TRBV5-1 and TRBJ1-1, with D perhaps matching TRBD1 (6 bases). From germline, CDR1 is SGHRS and CDR2 YFSETQ. V lost 0 bases, J lost 2 bases, and 17 bases lay in between. CDR3 length equals 17 residues. This CDR3 reads CASSLVVGRGSNTEAFF. The DNA for the CDR3 is TGCGCCAGCAGCTTGGTCGTGGGCAGGGGTTCCAACACTGAAGCTTTCTTT. The variable domain in full, with the rest retrieved from reference TRBV5-1 and TRBJ1-1, is KAGVTQTPRYLIKTRGQQVTLSCSPISGHRSVSWYQQTPGQGLQFLFEYFSETQRNKGNFPGRFSGRQFSNSRSEMNVSTLELGDSALYLCASSLVVGRGSNTEAFFGQGTRLTVV.

The chain is built from TRBV7-6 and TRBJ2-3; 8 nucleotides align to TRBD2. This CDR3 is built from 17 residues. The trim removed 1 base at V and 1 base at J, leaving 7 bases unmatched. CDR1 is SGHVS and CDR2 is FNYEAQ in the germline V gene. The CDR3: CASSLGSGRGGTDTQYF. The CDR3 coding sequence is TGTGCCAGCAGCTTAGGAAGCGGGAGAGGGGGCACAGATACGCAGTATTTT. Using reference TRBV7-6 and TRBJ2-3 for the parts outside the CDR3, the full variable domain is GAGVSQSPRYKVTKRGQDVALRCDPISGHVSLYWYRQALGQGPEFLTYFNYEAQQDKSGLPNDRFSAERPEGSISTLTIQRTEQRDSAMYRCASSLGSGRGGTDTQYFGPGTRLTVL.